Shown below are 6 T cell receptor beta chains from a single sample sequenced in a study of cytomegalovirus exposure and HLA in healthy donors. The PCR employed 60 Vbeta primers together with 13 Jbeta primers. Generated by immunoSEQ multiplex PCR, the TCRdb table keeps only in-frame clones and is missing some. Altogether 100,000 or so clones are present, approximately 80% being singletons, with the ten largest covering over 9.5%. Sequenced material: PBMCs. All receptors derive from a middle-aged man in good health and CMV-seropositive.

In DNA form, the CDR3 reads TGTGCCAGTAGTATCTTTGGGCACTACGAGCAGTACTTC. Translating gives CASSIFGHYEQYF. J is TRBJ2-7 and V is TRBV19; D gene ambiguous. This CDR3 comprises 13 residues. The germline V gene encodes CDR1 LNHDA and CDR2 SQIVND (reference sequence). V was trimmed by 3 bases and J by 3 bases, leaving 9 bases between them.

In this sample, this clone turned up once. This rearrangement joins TRBV28 to TRBJ2-1, with D possibly being TRBD1 (6 bases). CDR1 is MDHEN and CDR2 is SYDVKM in the germline V gene. Trimming removed 8 bases from V and 4 bases from J, with 15 bases in between. The CDR3 covers 14 residues. CDR3 loop: CASGILGQYNEQFF. The CDR3 nucleotides read TGTGCCAGCGGGATCTTAGGACAGTACAATGAGCAGTTCTTC.

This clone showed up just once. The rearrangement joins TRBV5-6 to TRBJ2-4; tentative D call: TRBD2 (6 bases). The CDR3 covers 15 residues. The V end was cut by 4 bases, the J end by 4 bases, with 15 bases between. Per the germline V gene, CDR1 is SGHDT and CDR2 is YYEEEE. CDR3 amino acids: CASSSLNGGKNIQYF. For the CDR3, the DNA is TGTGCCAGCAGCAGCCTTAATGGAGGGAAAAACATTCAGTACTTC.

This clone has just a few counts. This chain joins TRBV19 and TRBJ1-4; D uncertain. V dropped 4 bases and J dropped 5 bases, with 11 bases sitting between them. The CDR3 has 14 residues. CDR1 LNHDA and CDR2 SQIVND come from the germline V gene (reference sequence). CDR3 region: CASSNEVRNEKLFF. The CDR3, as DNA: TGTGCCAGTAGTAACGAGGTTCGGAATGAAAAACTGTTTTTT.

V usage is TRBV7-2 and J usage is TRBJ1-2; 7 bases are a match to TRBD1. This CDR3 region has 15 residues. Looked up from germline, CDR1 is SGHTA and CDR2 is FQGNSA. V shed 5 bases, J shed 2 bases, and the junction held 8 bases outside the gene matches. CDR3 nucleotides: TGTGCCAGCAGCGCATGGGGCAGGGGGAACTATGGCTACACCTTC. As protein: CASSAWGRGNYGYTF.

V is TRBV7-3 and J is TRBJ2-2; 10 positions agree with TRBD1. The CDR3 sequence is 14 residues long. The V gene's germline CDR1 is SGHTA and CDR2 FQGTGA. J was trimmed by 8 bases and V by 5 bases; bases with no gene match: 5. DNA of the CDR3: TGTGCCAGCAGCCCGGACAGGGGGTCTGGGGAGCTGTTTTTT. Translation: CASSPDRGSGELFF.